This TCR beta chain was identified in a study of cytomegalovirus exposure and HLA in healthy donors. Regarding the study as a whole: In all likelihood, a cluster of highly shared sequence variants was a sequencing artifact. In most subjects, TCR beta sequences reportedly gave accurate predictions of HLA-A and HLA-B alleles. Most CMV-associated TCR beta chains appeared HLA-restricted in a later analysis.

Primers: 60 Vbeta forward and 13 Jbeta reverse. Data came from immunoSEQ multiplex PCR; TCRdb stores just in-frame clones and leaves some out. Of about 140,000 clones in the sample, around 80% were seen once. This CDR3 region has 15 residues. Germline V CDR1 and CDR2: LGHNA, YSLEER. V shed 4 bases and J 8 bases; nucleotides not matched to a gene: 10. Concerning this clone itself: Antigen specificity is unknown.

Sequencing input: PBMCs. The TCR comes from a woman aged 40 to 50 in good health and CMV-seronegative. The chain uses TRBV4-3 and TRBJ2-1, with 8 bases aligning to TRBD2. CDR3 loop: CASSLSAGLEDEQFF. The CDR3, as DNA: TGCGCCAGCAGCCTTAGCGCGGGACTAGAGGATGAGCAGTTCTTC.